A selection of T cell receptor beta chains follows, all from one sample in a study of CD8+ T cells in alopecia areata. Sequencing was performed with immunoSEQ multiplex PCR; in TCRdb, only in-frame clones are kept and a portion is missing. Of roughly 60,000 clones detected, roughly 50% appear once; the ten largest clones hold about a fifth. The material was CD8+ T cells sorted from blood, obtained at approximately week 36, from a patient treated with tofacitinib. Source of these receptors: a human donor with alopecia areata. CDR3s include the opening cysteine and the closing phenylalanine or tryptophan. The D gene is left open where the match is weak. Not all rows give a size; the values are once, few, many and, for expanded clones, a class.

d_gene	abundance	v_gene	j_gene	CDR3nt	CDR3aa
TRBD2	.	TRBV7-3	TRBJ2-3	TGTGCCAGCAGCGTTGGGGGACTAGCGGGATGGCCTGGCACAGATACGCAGTATTTT	CASSVGGLAGWPGTDTQYF
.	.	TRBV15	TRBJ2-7	TGTGCCACCGCTTATCGCAAAATAGGCGGCGAGCAGTACTTC	CATAYRKIGGEQYF
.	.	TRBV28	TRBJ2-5	TGTGCCAGCAGTTTCTTGGAGACCCAGTACTTC	CASSFLETQYF
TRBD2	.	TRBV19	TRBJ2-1	TGTGCCAGTAGTAATCTAGCGGGCACCCACGACAATGAGCAGTTCTTC	CASSNLAGTHDNEQFF
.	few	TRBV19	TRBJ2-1	TGTGCCAGTAGTATAGCAGGGAAACACAATGAGCAGTTCTTC	CASSIAGKHNEQFF
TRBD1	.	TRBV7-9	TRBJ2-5	TGTGCCACCCGGACAGGGGACTTC	CATRTGDF
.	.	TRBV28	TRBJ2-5	TGTGCCAGCAGGGCAGACAAGGCAGTTCGGGAGACCCAGTACTTC	CASRADKAVRETQYF
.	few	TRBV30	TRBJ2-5	TGTGCCTGGTGCGAGGGTGGAGAGACCCAGTACTTC	CAWCEGGETQYF
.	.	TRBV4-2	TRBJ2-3	TGTGCCAGCAGCCAGGAACCAGGGACCTATACGCAGTATTTT	CASSQEPGTYTQYF
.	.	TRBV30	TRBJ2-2	TGTGCCTGGAGTGTAACCGGGGAGCTGTTTTTT	CAWSVTGELFF
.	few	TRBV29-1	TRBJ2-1	TGCAGCGTTGAAAATGGAGAGCAGTTCTTC	CSVENGEQFF
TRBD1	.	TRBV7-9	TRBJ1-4	TGTGCCAGCAGCTTAGGCCGGGACAGGGATGAAAAACTGTTTTTT	CASSLGRDRDEKLFF